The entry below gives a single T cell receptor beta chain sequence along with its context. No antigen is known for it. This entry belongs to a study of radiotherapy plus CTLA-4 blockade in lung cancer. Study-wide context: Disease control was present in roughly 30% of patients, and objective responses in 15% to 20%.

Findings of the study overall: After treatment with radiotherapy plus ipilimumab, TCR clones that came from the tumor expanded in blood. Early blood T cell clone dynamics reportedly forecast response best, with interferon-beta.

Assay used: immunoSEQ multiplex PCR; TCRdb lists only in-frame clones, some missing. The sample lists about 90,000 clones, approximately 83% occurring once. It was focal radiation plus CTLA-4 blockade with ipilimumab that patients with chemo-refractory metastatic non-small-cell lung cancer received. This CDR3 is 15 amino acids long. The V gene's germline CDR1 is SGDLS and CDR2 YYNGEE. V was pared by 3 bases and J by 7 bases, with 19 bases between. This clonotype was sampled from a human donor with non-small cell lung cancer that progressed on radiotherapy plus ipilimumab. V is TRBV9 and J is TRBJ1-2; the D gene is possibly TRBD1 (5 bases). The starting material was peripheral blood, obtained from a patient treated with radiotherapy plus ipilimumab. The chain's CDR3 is CASSDEPTGEGGYTF. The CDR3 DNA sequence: TGTGCCAGCAGCGATGAGCCAACAGGAGAAGGTGGCTACACCTTC.